This TCR beta chain was observed in a study of blood T cell repertoires in COVID-19. Living in 24 US areas, the participants were between roughly 18 and 90 years of age. As handled by the study authors: Cell counts per sample came from amplifying reference gene primers. Profiling relied on immunoSEQ multiplex PCR, and the TCRdb table lists in-frame clones only, not all of them. For V, J and clone size, that table is used; D and trimming come from the DNA. This repertoire shows about 370,000 clones, just under 90% found once; its top ten account for approximately 1.5%. CDR3 length: 14 residues. Looked up from germline, CDR1 is MNHEY and CDR2 is SVGAGI. Trimming cost V 6 bases and J 1 base; bases outside gene matches: 4.

The chain uses TRBV6-5 and TRBJ1-1; TRBD1 agrees at 8 bases. The sequenced sample consisted of PBMCs or T cells enriched from blood (not recorded which). The sequence was collected from a woman in her thirties who had recovered from COVID-19. CDR3 in amino acids: CASRQGQGNTEAFF. DNA of the CDR3: TGTGCCAGCAGGCAAGGACAGGGGAACACTGAAGCTTTCTTT.